Below are 20 T cell receptor beta chains sequenced from a single sample in a study of CD8+ T cells in alopecia areata. Researchers sorted pooled cutaneous lymph node cells on the basis of CD4, CD8alpha, NKG2D, NKG2ACE and other markers. Isolated RNA was reverse transcribed into cDNA used as the sequencing template. The protocol was immunoSEQ multiplex PCR, while the TCRdb copy is restricted to in-frame clones and leaves out a portion. The data show 8,300 or so clones, none appearing only once, with over 15% held by the ten largest. What was sequenced was CD8+ T cells sorted from a lymph node. These receptors all come from a C3H/HeJ mouse with alopecia areata. The strain is characterized by the MHC haplotype H2-k.

At least ten counts were recorded for this clone. Each gene name is a mouse one. Read sequence stops 4 residues before the CDR3 end, and the germline J gene provides the missing end. The chain combines TRBV13-3 with TRBJ2-1; 10 bases fit TRBD2. The ends lost 2 bases at V and 5 bases at J; junction bases unmatched: 4. The germline gives CDR1 NNHDY, CDR2 SYVADS. The CDR3 loop spans 15 amino acids. The DNA read from the CDR3 is TGTGCCAGCAGTGACTGGGGGGGCGCCCATGCT. It codes for CASSDWGGAHA. The CDR3 in its entirety is CASSDWGGAHAEQFF.

This clone appeared many times. Gene names and germline match the mouse. Read coverage stops 4 residues before the CDR3 terminus; the germline J gene supplies the remainder. V and J are TRBV17 and TRBJ2-1, with a possible D match to TRBD1 (6 bases). The germline gives CDR1 MNHDT, CDR2 YYDKIL. V lost 6 bases and J lost 0, with 6 bases in between. The CDR3 is 13 residues long. CDR3 sequence: CASRDSNYAEQFF. Partial CDR3 DNA: TGTGCTAGCAGGGACAGTAACTATGCT.

This clone was found many times. Mouse germline and gene names are used. The read terminates 4 residues ahead of where the CDR3 ends, so the germline J gene completes it. The chain recombines TRBV31 with TRBJ2-3; 7 positions agree with TRBD1. Germline CDR1 and CDR2: GKSSPN and SITVG. The CDR3 is made up of 14 amino acids. With 3 bases clipped from V and 2 bases from J, the junction kept 5 bases outside the gene matches. The covered CDR3 bases are TGTGCCTGGAGCCCACAGGGGAATGCAGAA. Translation: CAWSPQGNAE. The whole CDR3 protein is CAWSPQGNAETLYF.

With regard to this clone: The gene names here belong to mouse. The read finishes 4 residues shy of the CDR3 end, and the germline J gene is used to complete it. The genes are TRBV2 and TRBJ2-4; TRBD2 matches at 9 bases. Germline trimming cut 0 bases from V and 0 bases from J; bases unmatched to any gene: 1. CDR3 size: 16 residues. The germline V gene has CDR1 LGHNA and CDR2 YSYQKL. The covered CDR3 bases are TGTGCCAGCAGCCAAGACTGGGGGGGAAGTCAAAAC. Translating gives CASSQDWGGSQN. The CDR3, in full, reads CASSQDWGGSQNTLYF.

This clone was seen repeatedly, ten times or more. Gene and germline names: mouse. The sequenced part of the CDR3 DNA is TGTGCCTGGAGTCCCAACTGGGGGGAAGAC. Its protein product is CAWSPNWGED. The full CDR3 is CAWSPNWGEDTQYF. The rearrangement uses TRBV31 and TRBJ2-5; 9 bases agree with TRBD2. The CDR3 end is not reached by the read, which stops 4 residues before it; the germline J gene fills it in. The CDR3 is 14 amino acids. CDR1 is GKSSPN, CDR2 SITVG, per germline.

This clone appeared many times. The genes are named according to mouse. CDR3 amino acids: CASSIYWGGSSYEQYF. The covered CDR3 bases are TGTGCCAGCAGTATTTATTGGGGGGGGAGCTCCTAT. The V gene is TRBV19, the J gene TRBJ2-7; 8 nucleotides align to TRBD2. The read finishes 4 residues shy of the CDR3 end, and the germline J gene is used to complete it. Looked up from germline, CDR1 is FNHDT and CDR2 is SITEND (reference sequence). The CDR3 has 16 residues. V dropped 2 bases and J dropped 0; count of bases not matched to a gene: 7.

There are many counts of this clone. Gene names and germline refer to mouse. The CDR3 is cut off 4 residues early in the read; its end comes from the germline J gene. This sequence joins TRBV13-2 and TRBJ2-1, with TRBD2 matching 7 bases. CDR1 is NNHNN and CDR2 is SYGAGS in the germline V gene (reference sequence). V gave up 0 bases and J gave up 0 bases; unmatched junction bases: 6. The length of the CDR3 is 17 residues. The CDR3 loop reads CASGDAPGGYNYAEQFF. The sequenced CDR3 bases are TGTGCCAGCGGTGATGCCCCTGGGGGTTATAACTATGCT.

Many counts were recorded for this clone. The genes are named according to mouse. The read is 4 residues too short to cover the CDR3 end, so that end is filled in from the germline J gene. The chain combines TRBV31 with TRBJ2-5; 11 nucleotides agree with TRBD2. Per the germline V gene, CDR1 is GKSSPN and CDR2 is SITVG. V gave up 5 bases and J gave up 1 base; unmatched junction bases: 2. This CDR3 contains 14 residues. Incomplete CDR3 DNA: TGTGCCTGGGGGACTGGGGGCTACCAAGAC. Translated, it gives CAWGTGGYQD. In full, the CDR3 is CAWGTGGYQDTQYF.

In its sample, this clone is medium-sized (0.01 to 0.1%). Mouse gene names apply. Sequencing ends 4 residues short of the CDR3 end; the germline J gene provides the rest. The chain employs TRBV1 and TRBJ2-3; TRBD1 matches at 8 bases. CDR1 and CDR2 from the germline V gene are NSQYPW and LRSPGD (reference sequence). J lost 0 bases, V lost 3 bases, and 5 bases had no gene match. The CDR3 length is 16 residues. The CDR3 DNA, read in part, is TGCACCTGCAGTGCTCCGGACAGGGCAAGTGCAGAA. Encoded protein: CTCSAPDRASAE. The entire CDR3 sequence reads CTCSAPDRASAETLYF.

This clone was seen many times. Here the gene names and germline are mouse. The read ends 3 residues shy of where the CDR3 ends; the end is completed using the germline J gene. V is TRBV17 and J is TRBJ1-6, with D hard to call. TRBJ1-6 is an ORF for which the function is uncertain. The CDR3 totals 15 residues. CDR1 MNHDT and CDR2 YYDKIL come from the germline V gene. V gave up 1 base and J gave up 3 bases, with 7 bases separating them. Partial CDR3 DNA: TGTGCTAGCAGTAGAGCACAGTACTATAATTCGCCC. Its protein is CASSRAQYYNSP. The CDR3 in full is CASSRAQYYNSPLYF.

Comment on this clone: The genes and germline here are from mouse. The read ends 4 residues before the CDR3 terminus; that terminus is restored from the germline J gene. The rearrangement joins TRBV31 to TRBJ2-5; 9 bases are a match to TRBD2. Trimming took 0 bases from V and 1 from J; bases not matched to a gene: 2. The CDR3 covers 15 residues. Germline V gives CDR1 GKSSPN, CDR2 SITVG. CDR3 bases read: TGTGCCTGGAGTCTTAACTGGGGGGACCAAGAC. This translates into CAWSLNWGDQD. The full CDR3 protein is CAWSLNWGDQDTQYF.

In this sample, this clone turned up many times. Gene names follow the mouse nomenclature. Read data end 3 residues before the CDR3 end; the end is taken from the germline J gene. This sequence joins TRBV29 and TRBJ1-6; TRBD1 might be the D (6 bases). TRBJ1-6 is known as an ORF, though its function is uncertain. The length of the CDR3 is 15 residues. V dropped 0 bases and J dropped 7 bases, with 10 bases sitting between them. The germline V gene encodes CDR1 MSHET and CDR2 SYDVDS. The covered CDR3 bases are TGTGCTAGCAGTTTATCGGGGGGCGCGAATTCGCCC. Amino acid sequence: CASSLSGGANSP. In full, the CDR3 reads CASSLSGGANSPLYF.

This clone was counted ten times or more. The gene names given are mouse names. The CDR3 end falls 4 residues outside the read, so it is completed with the germline J gene. The chain couples TRBV13-1 to TRBJ2-7, with 10 bases aligning to TRBD2. The germline CDR1 and CDR2 sequences are NSHNY and SYGAGN. The CDR3 extends over 15 amino acids. This CDR3 reads CASSASGTGDYEQYF. The sequenced CDR3 bases are TGTGCCAGCAGTGCCTCCGGGACTGGGGATTAT.

In this sample, this clone is medium-sized (0.01 to 0.1%). Here the gene names and germline are mouse. The observed sequence ends 4 residues before the CDR3 terminus, with the missing tail filled in from the germline J gene. The rearrangement links TRBV17 to TRBJ2-5, with D perhaps matching TRBD1 (7 bases). V was shortened by 2 bases and J by 0 bases, with 9 bases between the two germline ends. The CDR3 totals 15 residues. Germline CDR1 is MNHDT and CDR2 is YYDKIL. Partial CDR3 DNA: TGTGCTAGCAGTAGACAGGGGGGTAACCAAGAC. Translating it yields CASSRQGGNQD. The entire CDR3 sequence reads CASSRQGGNQDTQYF.

This clone occurred many times. The gene names here belong to mouse. The read ends 4 residues shy of where the CDR3 ends; the end is completed using the germline J gene. The chain is built from TRBV13-2 and TRBJ2-3, with TRBD1 matching over 8 bases. There are 14 residues in the CDR3. The V gene end was trimmed by 3 bases and the J gene end by 0 bases; junction bases not matched to a gene: 0. CDR1 is NNHNN, CDR2 SYGAGS, per germline (reference sequence). The CDR3 sequence is CASGGTGSAETLYF. CDR3 bases read: TGTGCCAGCGGTGGGACAGGGAGTGCAGAA.

Ten or more counts support this clone. Any gene name here is a mouse gene name. The read falls 4 residues short of the CDR3 end, and the missing part is taken from the germline J gene. This chain joins TRBV16 and TRBJ2-5; 12 bases match TRBD1. Germline CDR1 is SGHSA and CDR2 is FRNQAP. V lost 4 bases and J lost 0; bases outside the gene matches: 5. This CDR3 comprises 17 residues. The sequenced CDR3 bases are TGTGCAAGCAGCTCCGGGACAGGGGGCGTTAACCAAGAC. Translated, it gives CASSSGTGGVNQD. The whole CDR3 sequence is CASSSGTGGVNQDTQYF.

This clone was detected many times. Mouse gene names apply. The CDR3 is cut off 4 residues early in the read; its end comes from the germline J gene. The chain has TRBV14 and TRBJ1-1; D call uncertain. From germline, CDR1 is SGHDT and CDR2 FRDEAV. The CDR3 consists of 11 residues. The CDR3 sequence: CASSYKTEVFF. CDR3 bases read: TGTGCCAGCAGTTACAAAACA.

Regarding this clone: Mouse gene names apply. The read terminates 4 residues before the CDR3 end, so the remaining end is supplied by the germline J gene. This rearrangement joins TRBV29 to TRBJ2-7; the match to TRBD1 covers 8 bases. The CDR3 contains 15 residues. Germline V lookup: CDR1 MSHET, CDR2 SYDVDS. The CDR3 spells CASSLGQGAVYEQYF. CDR3 DNA (partial): TGTGCTAGCAGTTTAGGTCAGGGGGCGGTTTAT. Full variable domain (rest looked up from reference TRBV29 and TRBJ2-7): DMKVTQMPRYLIKRMGENVLLECGQDMSHETMYWYRQDPGLGLQLIYISYDVDSNSEGDIPKGYRVSRKKREHFSLILDSAKTNQTSVYFCASSLGQGAVYEQYFGPGTRLTVL.

This clone counts as medium-sized (0.01 to 0.1%). Genes and germline come from the mouse. The CDR3 is cut off 4 residues early in the read; its end comes from the germline J gene. The chain couples TRBV5 to TRBJ1-1; D might be TRBD1 (6 bases). Germline V lookup: CDR1 LGHNA, CDR2 YNLKQL (reference sequence). CDR3 size: 16 residues. CDR3 sequence reads: CASSQDLPGGAQEVFF. CDR3 DNA, as far as it was read: TGTGCCAGCAGCCAAGATCTTCCTGGGGGGGCGCAA.

By sample fraction, this clone is medium-sized. Gene names refer to mouse genes. The read ends 4 residues early relative to the CDR3; the germline J gene fills the gap. This chain joins TRBV13-3 and TRBJ2-3; a weak D match, TRBD2 (5 bases). This CDR3 contains 12 residues. The V and J ends lost 3 bases and 4 bases respectively, with 6 bases between them. Germline CDR1 is NNHDY and CDR2 is SYVADS. CDR3 loop: CASSGLSETLYF. The CDR3 DNA, read in part, is TGTGCCAGCAGTGGACTGTCAGAA.